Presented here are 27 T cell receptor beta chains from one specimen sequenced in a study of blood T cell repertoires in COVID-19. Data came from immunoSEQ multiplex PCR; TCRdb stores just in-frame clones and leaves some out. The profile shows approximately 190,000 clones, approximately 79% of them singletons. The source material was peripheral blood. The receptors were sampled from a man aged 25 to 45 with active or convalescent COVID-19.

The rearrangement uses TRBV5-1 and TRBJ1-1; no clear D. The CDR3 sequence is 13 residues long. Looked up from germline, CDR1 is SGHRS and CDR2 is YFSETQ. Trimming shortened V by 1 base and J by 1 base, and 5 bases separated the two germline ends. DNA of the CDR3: TGCGCCAGCAGCTTGCGGGGGAACACTGAAGCTTTCTTT. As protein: CASSLRGNTEAFF. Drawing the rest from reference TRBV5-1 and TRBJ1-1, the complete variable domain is KAGVTQTPRYLIKTRGQQVTLSCSPISGHRSVSWYQQTPGQGLQFLFEYFSETQRNKGNFPGRFSGRQFSNSRSEMNVSTLELGDSALYLCASSLRGNTEAFFGQGTRLTVV.

The CDR3 DNA reads TGTGCCATCAGTGACGTAGGGGACAATAATTCACCCCTCCACTTT. It yields the protein CAISDVGDNNSPLHF. This chain links TRBV10-3 with TRBJ1-6, with D possibly matching TRBD1 (6 bases). This CDR3 region has 15 residues. V was clipped by 3 bases and J by 5 bases, with 11 bases between them. CDR1 ENHRY and CDR2 SYGVKD come from the germline V gene.

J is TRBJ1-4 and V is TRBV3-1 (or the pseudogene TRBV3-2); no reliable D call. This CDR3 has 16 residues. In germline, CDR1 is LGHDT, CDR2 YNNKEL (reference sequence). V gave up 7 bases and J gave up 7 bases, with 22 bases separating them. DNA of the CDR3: TGTGCCAGCACCTACCGGCCCGGGAAAGGAGGTGAAAAACTGTTTTTT. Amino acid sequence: CASTYRPGKGGEKLFF.

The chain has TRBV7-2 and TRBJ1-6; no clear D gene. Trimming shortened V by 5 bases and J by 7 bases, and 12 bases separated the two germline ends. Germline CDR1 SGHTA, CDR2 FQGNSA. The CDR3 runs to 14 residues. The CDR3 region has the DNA TGTGCCAGCAGCCCGAGGATTCCAAATTCACCCCTCCACTTT. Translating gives CASSPRIPNSPLHF.

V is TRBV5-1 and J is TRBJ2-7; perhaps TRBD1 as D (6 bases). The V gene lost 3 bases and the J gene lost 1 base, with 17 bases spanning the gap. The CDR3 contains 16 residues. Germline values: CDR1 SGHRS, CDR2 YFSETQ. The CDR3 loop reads CASSWDTQRPSYEQYF. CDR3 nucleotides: TGCGCCAGCAGCTGGGACACGCAACGACCTTCCTACGAGCAGTACTTC.

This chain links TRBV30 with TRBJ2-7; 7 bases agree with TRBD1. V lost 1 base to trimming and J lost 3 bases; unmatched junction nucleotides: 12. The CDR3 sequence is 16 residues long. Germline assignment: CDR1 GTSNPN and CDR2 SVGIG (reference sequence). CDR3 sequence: CAWSGMTGTANYEQYF. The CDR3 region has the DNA TGTGCCTGGAGTGGAATGACCGGGACAGCGAACTACGAGCAGTACTTC.

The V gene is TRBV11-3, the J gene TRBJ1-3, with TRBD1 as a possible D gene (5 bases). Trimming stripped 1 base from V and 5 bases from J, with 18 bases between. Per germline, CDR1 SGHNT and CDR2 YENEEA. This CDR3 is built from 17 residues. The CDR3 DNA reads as TGTGCCAGCAGCTTAGTTGTAGGACCGGGGGACCGAAACACCATATATTTT. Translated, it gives CASSLVVGPGDRNTIYF. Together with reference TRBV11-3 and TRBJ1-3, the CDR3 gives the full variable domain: EAGVVQSPRYKIIEKKQPVAFWCNPISGHNTLYWYLQNLGQGPELLIRYENEEAVDDSQLPKDRFSAERLKGVDSTLKIQPAELGDSAVYLCASSLVVGPGDRNTIYFGEGSWLTVV.

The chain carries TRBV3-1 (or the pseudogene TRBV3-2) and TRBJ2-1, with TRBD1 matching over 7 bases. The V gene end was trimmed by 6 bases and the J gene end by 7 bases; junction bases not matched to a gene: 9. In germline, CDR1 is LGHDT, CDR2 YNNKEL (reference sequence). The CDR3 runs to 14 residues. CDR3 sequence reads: CASRAGTETNEQFF. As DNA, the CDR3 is TGTGCCAGCAGAGCCGGGACAGAGACGAATGAGCAGTTCTTC.

The CDR3: CAISARYYEQYV. The CDR3 DNA reads TGTGCCATCAGTGCCCGCTACTACGAGCAGTACGTC. V and J are TRBV10-3 and TRBJ2-7; no definite D call. From germline, CDR1 is ENHRY and CDR2 SYGVKD. V lost 4 bases and J 3 bases, leaving 7 bases between the germline ends. This CDR3 comprises 12 residues.

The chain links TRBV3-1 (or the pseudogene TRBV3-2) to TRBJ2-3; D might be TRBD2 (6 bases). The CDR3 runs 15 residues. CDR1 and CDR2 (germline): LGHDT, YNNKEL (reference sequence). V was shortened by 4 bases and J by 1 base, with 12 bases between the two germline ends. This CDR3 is CASSRGLRGTDTQYF. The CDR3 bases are TGTGCCAGCAGCCGGGGACTCAGAGGCACAGATACGCAGTATTTT.

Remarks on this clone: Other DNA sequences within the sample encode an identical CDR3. The CDR3 loop reads CASSLGGGNTEAFF. Written as DNA, the CDR3 is TGTGCCAGCAGTTTAGGTGGGGGGAATACTGAAGCTTTCTTT. This chain links TRBV27 with TRBJ1-1, with a tentative D call TRBD1 (5 bases). With 2 bases removed from V and 5 bases from J, the gap between germline ends came to 12 bases. Per germline, CDR1 MNHEY and CDR2 SMNVEV (reference sequence). This CDR3 is built from 14 residues.

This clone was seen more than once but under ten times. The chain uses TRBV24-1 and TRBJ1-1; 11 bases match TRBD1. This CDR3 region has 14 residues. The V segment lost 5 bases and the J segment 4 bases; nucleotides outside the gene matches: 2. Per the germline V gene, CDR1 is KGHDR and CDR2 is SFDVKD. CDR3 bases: TGTGCCACCAGTGCAGGACAGGGGGCCACTGAAGCTTTCTTT. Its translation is CATSAGQGATEAFF.

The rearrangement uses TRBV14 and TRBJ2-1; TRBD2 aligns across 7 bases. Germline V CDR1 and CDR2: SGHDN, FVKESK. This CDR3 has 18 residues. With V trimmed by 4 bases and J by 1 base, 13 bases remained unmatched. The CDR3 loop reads CASSRLRSAGRSYNEQFF. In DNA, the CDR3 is TGTGCCAGCAGCCGACTCCGTTCGGCCGGGAGGTCCTACAATGAGCAGTTCTTC.

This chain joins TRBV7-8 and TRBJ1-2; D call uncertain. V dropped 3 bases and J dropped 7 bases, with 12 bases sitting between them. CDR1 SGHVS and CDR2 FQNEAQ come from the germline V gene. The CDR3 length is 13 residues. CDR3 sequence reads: CASSFPGTLGYTF. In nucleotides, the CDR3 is TGTGCCAGCAGCTTCCCGGGTACCCTTGGCTACACCTTC.

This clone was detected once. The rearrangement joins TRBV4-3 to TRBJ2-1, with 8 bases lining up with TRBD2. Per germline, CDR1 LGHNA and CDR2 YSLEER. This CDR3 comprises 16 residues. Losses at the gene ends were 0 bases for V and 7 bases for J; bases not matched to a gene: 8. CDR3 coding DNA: TGCGCCAGCAGCCAAGAAGACGAGCGGGAGCCTAATGAGCAGTTCTTC. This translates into CASSQEDEREPNEQFF.

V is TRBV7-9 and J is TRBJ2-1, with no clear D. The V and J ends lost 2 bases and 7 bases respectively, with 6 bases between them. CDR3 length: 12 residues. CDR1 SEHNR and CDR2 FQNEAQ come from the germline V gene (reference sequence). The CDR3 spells CASSLSRNEQFF. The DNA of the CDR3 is TGTGCCAGCAGCTTATCCCGGAATGAGCAGTTCTTC.

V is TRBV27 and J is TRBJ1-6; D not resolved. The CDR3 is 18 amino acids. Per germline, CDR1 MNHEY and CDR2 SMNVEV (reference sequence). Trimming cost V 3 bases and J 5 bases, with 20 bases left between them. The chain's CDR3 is CASSFVPLGLGNNSPLHF. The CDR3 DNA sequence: TGTGCCAGCAGTTTCGTTCCGCTTGGGCTCGGGAATAATTCACCCCTCCACTTT.

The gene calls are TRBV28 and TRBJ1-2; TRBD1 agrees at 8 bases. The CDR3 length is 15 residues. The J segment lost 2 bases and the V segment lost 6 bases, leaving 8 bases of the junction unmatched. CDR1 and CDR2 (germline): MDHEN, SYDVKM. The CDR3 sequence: CASSSLNRGNYGYTF. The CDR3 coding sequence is TGTGCCAGCAGCAGTCTAAACAGGGGGAACTATGGCTACACCTTC.

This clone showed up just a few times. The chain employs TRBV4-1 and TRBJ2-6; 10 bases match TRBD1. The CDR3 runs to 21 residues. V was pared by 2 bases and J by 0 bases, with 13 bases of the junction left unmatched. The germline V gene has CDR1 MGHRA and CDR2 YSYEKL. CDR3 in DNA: TGCGCCAGCAGCCAAAGGCAGATTCCGGGACAGGGGAACTCTGGGGCCAACGTCCTGACTTTC. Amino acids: CASSQRQIPGQGNSGANVLTF.

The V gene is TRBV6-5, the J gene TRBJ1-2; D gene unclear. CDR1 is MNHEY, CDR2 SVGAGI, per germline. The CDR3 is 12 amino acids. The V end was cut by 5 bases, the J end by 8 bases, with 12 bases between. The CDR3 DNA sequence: TGTGCCAGCAGTCGAGCCTCAGGCGGCTACACCTTC. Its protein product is CASSRASGGYTF.

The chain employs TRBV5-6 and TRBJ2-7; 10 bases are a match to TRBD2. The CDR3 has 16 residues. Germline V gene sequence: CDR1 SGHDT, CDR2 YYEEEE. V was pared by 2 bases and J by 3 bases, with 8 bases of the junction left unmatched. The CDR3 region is CASSFSAGGIIYEQYV. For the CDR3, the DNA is TGTGCCAGCAGCTTCTCAGCGGGGGGGATCATCTACGAGCAGTACGTC.

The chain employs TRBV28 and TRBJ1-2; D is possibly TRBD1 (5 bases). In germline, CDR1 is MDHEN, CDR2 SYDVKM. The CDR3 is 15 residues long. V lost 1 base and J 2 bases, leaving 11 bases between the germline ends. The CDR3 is CASSLSGRVNYGYTF. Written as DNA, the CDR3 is TGTGCCAGCAGTTTATCGGGCAGGGTGAACTATGGCTACACCTTC.

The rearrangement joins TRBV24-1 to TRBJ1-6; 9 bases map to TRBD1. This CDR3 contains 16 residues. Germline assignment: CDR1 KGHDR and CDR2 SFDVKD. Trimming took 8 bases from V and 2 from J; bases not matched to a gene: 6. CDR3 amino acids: CATNPQGAAYNSPLHF. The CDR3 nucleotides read TGTGCCACCAATCCACAGGGGGCGGCCTATAATTCACCCCTCCACTTT.

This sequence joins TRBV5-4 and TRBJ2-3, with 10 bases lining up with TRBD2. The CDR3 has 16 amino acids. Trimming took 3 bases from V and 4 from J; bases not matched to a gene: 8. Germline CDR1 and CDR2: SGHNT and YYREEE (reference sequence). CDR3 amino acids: CASSSGLAARSDTQYF. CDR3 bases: TGTGCCAGCAGCTCCGGACTAGCGGCTCGCTCAGATACGCAGTATTTT.

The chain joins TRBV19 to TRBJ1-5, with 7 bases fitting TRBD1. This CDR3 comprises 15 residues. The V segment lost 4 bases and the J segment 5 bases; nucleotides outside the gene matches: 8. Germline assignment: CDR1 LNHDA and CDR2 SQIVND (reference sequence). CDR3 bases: TGTGCCAGTAGTACGGTGACAGGGAACGATCAGCCCCAGCATTTT. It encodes CASSTVTGNDQPQHF.

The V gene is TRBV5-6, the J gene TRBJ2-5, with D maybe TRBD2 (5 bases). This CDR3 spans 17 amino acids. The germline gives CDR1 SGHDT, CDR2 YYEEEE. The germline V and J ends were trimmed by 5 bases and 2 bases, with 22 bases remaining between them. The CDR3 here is CASSYESERYTQETQYF. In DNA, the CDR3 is TGTGCCAGCAGTTACGAGAGCGAGCGGTATACTCAAGAGACCCAGTACTTC.

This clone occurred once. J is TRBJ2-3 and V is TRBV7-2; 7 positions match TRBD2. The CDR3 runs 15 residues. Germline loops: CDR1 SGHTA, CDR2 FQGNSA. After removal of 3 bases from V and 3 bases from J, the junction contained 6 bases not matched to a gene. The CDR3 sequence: CASSFPPGGTDTQYF. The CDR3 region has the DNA TGTGCCAGCAGCTTTCCCCCGGGAGGAACAGATACGCAGTATTTT.